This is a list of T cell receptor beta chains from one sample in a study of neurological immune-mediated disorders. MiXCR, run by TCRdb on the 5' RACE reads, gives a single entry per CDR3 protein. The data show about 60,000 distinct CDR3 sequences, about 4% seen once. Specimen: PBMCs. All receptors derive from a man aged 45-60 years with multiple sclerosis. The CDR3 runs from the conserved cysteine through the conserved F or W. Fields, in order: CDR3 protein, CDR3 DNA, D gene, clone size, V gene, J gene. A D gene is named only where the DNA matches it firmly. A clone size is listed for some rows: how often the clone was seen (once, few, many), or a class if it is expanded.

cdr3_aa: CASSPPGQAKNIQYF
cdr3_nt: TGTGCCAGCTCACCACCGGGACAGGCCAAAAACATTCAGTACTTC
d_call: TRBD1
clone_size: many
v_call: TRBV18
j_call: TRBJ2-4

cdr3_aa: CASESSGNTIYF
cdr3_nt: TGTGCCAGCGAAAGCTCTGGAAACACCATATATTTT
d_call: -
clone_size: many
v_call: TRBV6-6
j_call: TRBJ1-3

cdr3_aa: CSVEGTGNTGELFF
cdr3_nt: TGCAGCGTTGAAGGGACAGGGAACACCGGGGAGCTGTTTTTT
d_call: TRBD1
clone_size: few
v_call: TRBV29-1
j_call: TRBJ2-2

cdr3_aa: CSVSSGRQNTEAFF
cdr3_nt: TGCAGCGTTTCTTCCGGACGCCAGAACACTGAAGCTTTCTTT
d_call: -
clone_size: many
v_call: TRBV29-1
j_call: TRBJ1-1

cdr3_aa: CASSNPPSGGTYEQYF
cdr3_nt: TGTGCCAGCAGCAACCCCCCTAGCGGGGGGACCTACGAGCAGTACTTC
d_call: -
clone_size: many
v_call: TRBV21-1
j_call: TRBJ2-7

cdr3_aa: CASSDLTGGPNEQFF
cdr3_nt: TGCGCCAGCAGCGACCTGACGGGGGGGCCCAATGAGCAGTTCTTC
d_call: TRBD2
clone_size: many
v_call: TRBV4-1
j_call: TRBJ2-1

cdr3_aa: CASSPLHSTDTQYF
cdr3_nt: TGTGCCAGCAGCCCCCTTCACAGCACAGATACGCAGTATTTT
d_call: -
clone_size: many
v_call: TRBV7-2
j_call: TRBJ2-3

cdr3_aa: CASSEGRVSYTF
cdr3_nt: TGTGCCAGCTCGGAGGGCAGGGTAAGCTACACCTTC
d_call: -
clone_size: many
v_call: TRBV3-1
j_call: TRBJ1-2

cdr3_aa: CASSYSLGNQPQNF
cdr3_nt: TGTGCCAGCAGTTACTCACTGGGGAACCAGCCCCAGAATTTT
d_call: -
clone_size: many
v_call: TRBV6-5
j_call: TRBJ1-5

cdr3_aa: CASRVYRNTEAFF
cdr3_nt: TGTGCCAGCCGCGTTTATCGGAACACTGAAGCTTTCTTT
d_call: -
clone_size: medium-sized
v_call: TRBV6-5
j_call: TRBJ1-1

cdr3_aa: CASSLGPISTDTQYF
cdr3_nt: TGTGCCAGCAGCCTAGGGCCGATTAGCACAGATACGCAGTATTTT
d_call: -
clone_size: many
v_call: TRBV7-3
j_call: TRBJ2-3

cdr3_aa: CSARLPRQGENSPLHF
cdr3_nt: TGCAGTGCTAGACTCCCCAGACAGGGGGAAAATTCACCCCTCCACTTT
d_call: TRBD1
clone_size: many
v_call: TRBV20-1
j_call: TRBJ1-6

cdr3_aa: CATSDFRAGNRETQYF
cdr3_nt: TGTGCCACCAGTGATTTCCGGGCAGGGAATAGAGAGACCCAGTACTTC
d_call: -
clone_size: many
v_call: TRBV24-1
j_call: TRBJ2-5

cdr3_aa: CAISTGFAEAFF
cdr3_nt: TGTGCCATCAGTACAGGGTTCGCTGAAGCTTTCTTT
d_call: -
clone_size: many
v_call: TRBV10-3
j_call: TRBJ1-1

cdr3_aa: CASSHPMNTEAFF
cdr3_nt: TGCGCCAGCAGCCATCCAATGAACACTGAAGCTTTCTTT
d_call: -
clone_size: -
v_call: TRBV4-1
j_call: TRBJ1-1

cdr3_aa: CASSIKNTGELFF
cdr3_nt: TGTGCCAGCAGCATAAAAAACACCGGGGAGCTGTTTTTT
d_call: -
clone_size: many
v_call: TRBV6-5
j_call: TRBJ2-2

cdr3_aa: CASSESGTGREKLFF
cdr3_nt: TGCGCCAGCAGTGAGTCAGGGACCGGACGGGAAAAACTGTTTTTT
d_call: -
clone_size: -
v_call: TRBV10-2
j_call: TRBJ1-4

cdr3_aa: CASSLSARGLAYEQYF
cdr3_nt: TGCGCCAGCAGCTTGAGCGCCCGGGGACTAGCCTACGAGCAGTACTTC
d_call: TRBD2
clone_size: many
v_call: TRBV5-1
j_call: TRBJ2-7

cdr3_aa: CSARATGYQETQYF
cdr3_nt: TGCAGTGCTAGAGCGACAGGGTACCAAGAGACCCAGTACTTC
d_call: TRBD1
clone_size: many
v_call: TRBV20-1
j_call: TRBJ2-5

cdr3_aa: CASSWTPTSGNTIYF
cdr3_nt: TGCGCCAGCAGCTGGACACCTACCTCTGGAAACACCATATATTTT
d_call: -
clone_size: medium-sized
v_call: TRBV5-1
j_call: TRBJ1-3

cdr3_aa: CSAGPGAYEQYF
cdr3_nt: TGCAGTGCTGGCCCCGGGGCCTACGAGCAGTACTTC
d_call: -
clone_size: many
v_call: TRBV20-1
j_call: TRBJ2-7

cdr3_aa: CVSKQANSPLHF
cdr3_nt: TGTGTCAGCAAACAGGCGAATTCACCCCTCCACTTT
d_call: -
clone_size: few
v_call: TRBV25-1
j_call: TRBJ1-6

cdr3_aa: CASSQAGDIRNTEAFF
cdr3_nt: TGTGCCAGCAGCCAAGCGGGGGATATTAGGAACACTGAAGCTTTCTTT
d_call: -
clone_size: -
v_call: TRBV3-1
j_call: TRBJ1-1

cdr3_aa: CASSLSETGFPLEDIQYF
cdr3_nt: TGCGCCAGCAGCTTGTCGGAAACAGGGTTTCCTCTAGAGGACATTCAGTACTTC
d_call: -
clone_size: -
v_call: TRBV5-1
j_call: TRBJ2-4

cdr3_aa: CSARDLLASFNEQFF
cdr3_nt: TGCAGTGCTAGAGATTTACTAGCGAGCTTCAATGAGCAGTTCTTC
d_call: TRBD2
clone_size: many
v_call: TRBV20-1
j_call: TRBJ2-1

cdr3_aa: CASSFAGGAYEQYF
cdr3_nt: TGTGCCAGCAGTTTTGCTGGGGGGGCCTACGAGCAGTACTTC
d_call: TRBD2
clone_size: many
v_call: TRBV27
j_call: TRBJ2-7

cdr3_aa: CASSQGVYNQPQNF
cdr3_nt: TGTGCCAGCAGCCAAGGAGTTTACAATCAGCCCCAGAATTTT
d_call: -
clone_size: few
v_call: TRBV3-1
j_call: TRBJ1-5

cdr3_aa: CASSFRGTNYGYTF
cdr3_nt: TGTGCCAGCAGTTTTAGGGGGACTAACTATGGCTACACCTTC
d_call: -
clone_size: many
v_call: TRBV12-3/TRBV12-4
j_call: TRBJ1-2

cdr3_aa: CSARTSGGVEQFF
cdr3_nt: TGCAGTGCTCGGACTAGCGGGGGGGTTGAGCAGTTCTTC
d_call: TRBD2
clone_size: many
v_call: TRBV20-1
j_call: TRBJ2-1

cdr3_aa: CASSPTDTQYF
cdr3_nt: TGTGCCAGCTCACCGACGGATACGCAGTATTTT
d_call: -
clone_size: many
v_call: TRBV18
j_call: TRBJ2-3

cdr3_aa: CASSLGHSSYNSPLNF
cdr3_nt: TGCGCCAGCAGCTTGGGACATAGCTCCTATAATTCACCCCTCAACTTT
d_call: -
clone_size: -
v_call: TRBV5-1
j_call: TRBJ1-6

cdr3_aa: CASSSRTRYGGYTF
cdr3_nt: TGTGCCAGCAGTTCCAGGACCAGATATGGTGGCTACACCTTC
d_call: -
clone_size: many
v_call: TRBV27
j_call: TRBJ1-2

cdr3_aa: CASRWTSGRPDTQYF
cdr3_nt: TGTGCCAGCAGGTGGACTAGCGGGAGGCCGGATACGCAGTATTTT
d_call: TRBD2
clone_size: few
v_call: TRBV11-3
j_call: TRBJ2-3

cdr3_aa: CSARWQGQNQPQNF
cdr3_nt: TGCAGTGCCAGGTGGCAGGGGCAAAATCAGCCCCAGAATTTT
d_call: -
clone_size: many
v_call: TRBV20-1
j_call: TRBJ1-5

cdr3_aa: CASSVEWGGLADTQYF
cdr3_nt: TGTGCCAGCAGCGTAGAATGGGGGGGCCTCGCAGATACGCAGTATTTT
d_call: -
clone_size: many
v_call: TRBV9
j_call: TRBJ2-3

cdr3_aa: CASSQVLGGNTGELFF
cdr3_nt: TGTGCCAGCAGCCAAGTATTGGGGGGAAACACCGGGGAGCTGTTTTTT
d_call: -
clone_size: -
v_call: TRBV4-2
j_call: TRBJ2-2